The 8 T cell receptor beta chains presented below share a single source sample, sequenced in a study of tumor-infiltrating lymphocytes in oesophageal squamous cell carcinoma (dated by TCRdb to the mid-2010s). Libraries were prepared through PCR. Instrument used: Illumina HiSeq 2000. The public reads were run again by TCRdb, first through fastp at Q25 and then through MiXCR, and only productive beta chains were kept. Every CDR3 protein is listed once, alongside the most common genes and DNA of its rows. Across this sample there are fewer than 20,000 distinct CDR3 sequences, with 40% to 55% seen only once. The biggest ten clones account for about 42% of the sample. Specimen: blood. These receptors were taken from a female donor with esophageal squamous cell carcinoma.

This chain joins TRBV7-1 and TRBJ1-1; D is undetermined. The assigned J gene may be wrong: the sequence end matches TRBJ2-3 better. TRBV7-1 is filed as an ORF, its function uncertain. The CDR3 runs to 14 residues. The CDR3 loop reads CASSKYIETDTQYF. Here the CDR3 DNA reads TGTGCCAGCAGCAAATACATAGAGACAGATACGCAGTATTTT.

Turning to this clonotype: One end of the junction does not line up with germline, which may come from a read error. The chain is built from TRBV7-6 and TRBJ2-3; 10 bases are shared with TRBD1. CDR1 and CDR2 from the germline V gene are SGHVS and FNYEAQ. CDR3 length: 14 amino acids. This CDR3 reads CASSPTGGTDTQYF. CDR3 sequence (DNA): TGTGCTAGCAGCCCGACAGGGGGCACGGATACGCAGTATTTT.

The DNA of the CDR3 is TGTGCCAGCAGTGAGACCCTAGCGTTGTCCTACAATGAGCAGTTCTTC. This sequence encodes CASSETLALSYNEQFF. J is TRBJ2-1 and V is TRBV6-5, with D perhaps matching TRBD2 (6 bases). The CDR3 is 16 residues long. Germline lookup yields CDR1 MNHEY and CDR2 SVGAGI. V lost 5 bases and J lost 1, with 15 bases in between.

The chain combines TRBV7-2 with TRBJ1-6, with 8 bases identical to TRBD1. This CDR3 comprises 17 residues. V was clipped by 9 bases and J by 0 bases; unmatched bases: 10. Germline CDR1 is SGHTA and CDR2 is FQGNSA. The CDR3: CASTGGSKGSYNSPLHF. CDR3 coding DNA: TGTGCCAGTACAGGGGGATCTAAGGGCTCCTATAATTCACCCCTCCACTTT.

This clonotype was seen many times. This chain links TRBV27 with TRBJ2-5, with D maybe TRBD1 (5 bases). V lost 3 bases, J lost 0 bases, and 17 bases lay in between. The V gene's germline CDR1 is MNHEY and CDR2 SMNVEV (reference sequence). This CDR3 region has 17 residues. CDR3 nucleotides: TGTGCCAGCAGTTTGTGGCAGGGCTTGGGGAACCAAGAGACCCAGTACTTC. It yields the protein CASSLWQGLGNQETQYF.

Many counts were recorded for this clonotype. V is TRBV6-1 and J is TRBJ1-5; D unclear. V gave up 5 bases and J gave up 8 bases, with 10 bases separating them. CDR3 length equals 12 residues. The germline V gene has CDR1 MNHNS and CDR2 SASEGT. In DNA, the CDR3 is TGTGCCAGCAGTATACCTTTAGAGCCCCAGCATTTT. Translated: CASSIPLEPQHF.

This clonotype was counted ten times or more. In this CDR3 the conserved last residue, phenylalanine or tryptophan, is missing, so a read error is likely. It is unclear where the CDR3 begins or ends on the DNA, so no DNA is shown, and the CDR3 is as TCRdb lists it. The CDR3 spells CASSASSGGGNYGYTFGS. This chain links TRBV7-2 with TRBJ2-5; TRBD1 was called by the table and not checked on the DNA. CDR1 is SGHTA, CDR2 FQGNSA, per germline. Both ends counted, the CDR3 spans 18 residues.

The V gene is TRBV28, the J gene TRBJ2-6; 8 bases agree with TRBD1. The length of the CDR3 is 15 residues. With 6 bases clipped from V and 4 bases from J, the junction kept 5 bases outside the gene matches. Germline lookup yields CDR1 MDHEN and CDR2 SYDVKM. CDR3 nucleotides: TGTGCCAGCAGCTCAGGGGGCTCAGGGGCCAACGTCCTGACTTTC. It is translated as CASSSGGSGANVLTF. The full variable domain, its missing parts supplied by reference TRBV28 and TRBJ2-6, is DVKVTQSSRYLVKRTGEKVFLECVQDMDHENMFWYRQDPGLGLRLIYFSYDVKMKEKGDIPEGYSVSREKKERFSLILESASTNQTSMYLCASSSGGSGANVLTFGAGSRLTVL.